This T cell receptor (beta chain) was captured in a study of blood T cell repertoires in COVID-19. The protocol was immunoSEQ multiplex PCR, while the TCRdb copy is restricted to in-frame clones and leaves out a portion. The sample consists of about 200,000 clones, about 83% of them appearing once. CDR1 and CDR2 (germline): MNHEY, SMNVEV (reference sequence). Trimming took 5 bases from V and 3 from J; bases not matched to a gene: 6. There are 15 residues in the CDR3. Residents of approximately 25 US areas, aged about 18 to 89 years, made up the participants. This rearrangement joins TRBV27 to TRBJ1-5, with 8 bases aligning to TRBD1. The sample taken for sequencing was PBMCs or T cells enriched from blood (not recorded which). The origin of this receptor is a man aged 40-49 years with acute COVID-19. This CDR3 is CASSVRQGYNQPQHF. CDR3 sequence (DNA): TGTGCCAGCAGTGTCAGACAGGGGTACAATCAGCCCCAGCATTTT.